This T cell receptor beta chain came from a study of human T cells and chemical hapten exposure. Looking at the study overall: Investigators sensitized about 2 cm by about 2 cm of upper inner arm skin with 2% DPC. Patients' scalps got diphenylcyclopropenone weekly throughout the approximately 25-week study.

The time point denotes: patch test 1, 2 weeks after DPC sensitization. Indicated treatment: therapeutic diphenylcyclopropenone sensitization with weekly scalp DPC. TCRdb independently ran MiXCR on the RACE reads; one entry per CDR3 protein. This sample has more than 55,000 distinct CDR3 sequences, with about 9.4% found just once. This clonotype has only a few counts. A much larger clone sits a single nucleotide away, making a read error possible. Trimming removed 3 bases at V and 3 bases at J, with 2 bases between. There are 12 residues in the CDR3. The TCR was taken from a woman between 40 and 50 years old with alopecia areata. Some clones in this sample may be carry-over from other donors' samples. V gene TRBV12-3 or TRBV12-4 combines with J gene TRBJ2-2; D not resolved. Here the sequenced sample was whole blood, taken in connection with sensitization to the hapten diphenylcyclopropenone (DPC). CDR3 nucleotide sequence: TGTGCCAGCAGTTTGGACACCGGGGAGCTGTTTTTT. It encodes CASSLDTGELFF.